The rows below give T cell receptor beta chains drawn from one sample of a study of cytomegalovirus exposure and HLA in healthy donors. Clones were read by immunoSEQ multiplex PCR, and TCRdb kept only the in-frame ones, dropping some. The sample consists of 100,000 to 150,000 clones, less than 85% of them appearing once. Sequencing was performed on PBMCs. These receptors originate from a man aged 30 to 45 in good health and CMV-seropositive. Both conserved end residues are part of each CDR3. The D gene is left open where the match is weak.

v_call: TRBV25-1
d_call: TRBD1
cdr3_aa: CASSEAPTGRNEKLFF

v_call: TRBV29-1
d_call: TRBD1
cdr3_aa: CSVADRGQNGYTF

v_call: TRBV5-1
d_call: TRBD2
cdr3_aa: CASSLSSVAGGNWNEQFF

v_call: TRBV6-1
d_call: TRBD1
cdr3_aa: CASSEGQGNEQFF

v_call: TRBV27
d_call: TRBD2
cdr3_aa: CASSSRLAGGAGELFF

v_call: TRBV15
d_call: -
cdr3_aa: CATSYQQGTNEKLFF

v_call: TRBV6-5
d_call: -
cdr3_aa: CASSPYNSPLHF

v_call: TRBV27
d_call: -
cdr3_aa: CASSLLRGMNTEAFF

v_call: TRBV6-1
d_call: -
cdr3_aa: CASRQGSGGTEAFF

v_call: TRBV10-1
d_call: -
cdr3_aa: CASSEPGRETDTQYF

v_call: TRBV27
d_call: TRBD1
cdr3_aa: CASSLYRGETGELFF

v_call: TRBV19
d_call: TRBD1
cdr3_aa: CASRNGQGEAFF

v_call: TRBV5-1
d_call: TRBD1
cdr3_aa: CASSNRDRGNSPLHF

v_call: TRBV7-3
d_call: TRBD1
cdr3_aa: CASSQTGGSHEQYF

v_call: TRBV6-5
d_call: TRBD1
cdr3_aa: CASSYSEGAKSPLHF

v_call: TRBV30
d_call: -
cdr3_aa: CAWSRGLSNQPQHF

v_call: TRBV5-1
d_call: TRBD1
cdr3_aa: CASSLAPGGGSGANVLTF

v_call: TRBV2
d_call: -
cdr3_aa: CASSVLGAEGELFF

v_call: TRBV28
d_call: -
cdr3_aa: CASSGGQPNQPQHF

v_call: TRBV19
d_call: -
cdr3_aa: CASRQGSNYGYTF

v_call: TRBV14
d_call: -
cdr3_aa: CASSGRVGGTEAFF

v_call: TRBV5-1
d_call: -
cdr3_aa: CASSPTRNADTDTQYF

v_call: TRBV12-5
d_call: -
cdr3_aa: CASGWSPGGPTHLYSTDTQYF

v_call: TRBV10-3
d_call: TRBD2
cdr3_aa: CAILPSGEGNEQFF

v_call: TRBV5-1
d_call: TRBD1
cdr3_aa: CASSLGITGVFTYEQYF

v_call: TRBV4-1
d_call: -
cdr3_aa: CASSQLADSSYEQYF

v_call: TRBV6-5
d_call: -
cdr3_aa: CASSGSGFGYTF

v_call: TRBV12-5
d_call: -
cdr3_aa: CASGLGPGKTYEQYF

v_call: TRBV19
d_call: TRBD2
cdr3_aa: CASRTLTSGGNEQFF

v_call: TRBV10-2
d_call: TRBD2
cdr3_aa: CASRRRGEYNEQFF

v_call: TRBV10-1
d_call: TRBD1
cdr3_aa: CASSEAIQGPATQYF

v_call: TRBV5-1
d_call: -
cdr3_aa: CASSLGLMNTEAFF

v_call: TRBV28
d_call: -
cdr3_aa: CASSLSPGQPGAEAFF

v_call: TRBV5-1
d_call: TRBD2
cdr3_aa: CASSGGPKYDTGELFF

v_call: TRBV25-1
d_call: -
cdr3_aa: CASSDPSSADYEQYF

v_call: TRBV27
d_call: -
cdr3_aa: CASSHISRGEEYF

v_call: TRBV4-1
d_call: TRBD1
cdr3_aa: CASSQEPGQRDTEAFF

v_call: TRBV6-1
d_call: -
cdr3_aa: CASSGEGVMGTDTQYF

v_call: TRBV2
d_call: -
cdr3_aa: CATHSGVGETQYF

v_call: TRBV18
d_call: -
cdr3_aa: CASSPDSGNTEAFF

v_call: TRBV2
d_call: -
cdr3_aa: CASSEAFDNPFSNQPQHF

v_call: TRBV7-2
d_call: TRBD2
cdr3_aa: CASSLVLAGGLSDTQYF

v_call: TRBV4-1
d_call: -
cdr3_aa: CASSQREVGPTEAFF

v_call: TRBV30
d_call: TRBD1
cdr3_aa: CAWSRGRDRGLPSSNQPQHF

v_call: TRBV5-6
d_call: -
cdr3_aa: CASSLGGAGYYGYTF

v_call: TRBV7-2
d_call: -
cdr3_aa: CASSFVTGELFF

v_call: TRBV6-1
d_call: -
cdr3_aa: CASIRAVTGYGYTF

v_call: TRBV7-6
d_call: -
cdr3_aa: CASSLTQGPYNSPLHF

v_call: TRBV7-3
d_call: -
cdr3_aa: CASSLGGGGHAFEAFF

v_call: TRBV5-1
d_call: -
cdr3_aa: CASSWWDSSSYNEQFF

v_call: TRBV10-3
d_call: -
cdr3_aa: CAISELPETVGYTF

v_call: TRBV6-1
d_call: TRBD2
cdr3_aa: CASSEKIGTSGGYEQYF